This passage covers 28 T cell receptor beta chains from one sample sequenced in a study of cytomegalovirus exposure and HLA in healthy donors. The PCR was carried out with 60 Vbeta primers and 13 Jbeta primers. Here immunoSEQ multiplex PCR was the method, and the copy in TCRdb shows in-frame clones only, minus some. This sample carries some 170,000 clones, around four fifths of them seen once, and the ten largest clones take 9.5% to 10%. The source material was PBMCs. These receptor sequences come from a man between 18 and 29 years old in good health and CMV-seropositive.

This clone was seen only a few times. This chain joins TRBV19 and TRBJ2-7, with 9 nucleotides matching TRBD1. V shed 5 bases, J shed 2 bases, and the junction held 4 bases outside the gene matches. CDR3 length equals 14 residues. The germline V gene has CDR1 LNHDA and CDR2 SQIVND (reference sequence). CDR3: CASSGQGLTYEQYF. The DNA of the CDR3 is TGTGCCAGTAGTGGACAGGGGTTAACCTACGAGCAGTACTTC.

The V call is TRBV7-2, the J call TRBJ2-1, with D possibly matching TRBD2 (6 bases). CDR1 SGHTA and CDR2 FQGNSA come from the germline V gene. V was trimmed by 4 bases and J by 9 bases, leaving 13 bases between them. This CDR3 is 13 amino acids long. CDR3 DNA sequence: TGTGCCAGCAGCTCTCGTCGGGGACTTGAGCAGTTCTTC. Encoded protein: CASSSRRGLEQFF.

This chain joins TRBV6-1 and TRBJ1-2, with TRBD1 identical over 7 bases. The germline V gene has CDR1 MNHNS and CDR2 SASEGT. CDR3 size: 15 residues. With 3 bases clipped from V and 6 bases from J, the junction kept 10 bases outside the gene matches. CDR3 in DNA: TGTGCCAGCAGTGAGGTTACCGACAGGGCGGATGGCTACACCTTC. It yields the protein CASSEVTDRADGYTF.

CDR3 amino acids: CASSPAGGDDEKLFF. CDR3 nucleotide sequence: TGTGCCAGCAGCCCCGCCGGGGGGGATGACGAAAAACTGTTTTTT. J is TRBJ1-4 and V is TRBV7-6; D is perhaps TRBD1 (5 bases). With 5 bases removed from V and 8 bases from J, the gap between germline ends came to 18 bases. In germline, CDR1 is SGHVS, CDR2 FNYEAQ. This CDR3 contains 15 residues.

The chain recombines TRBV7-9 with TRBJ2-7; 9 bases match TRBD1. Losses at the gene ends were 5 bases for V and 4 bases for J; bases not matched to a gene: 6. Germline values: CDR1 SEHNR, CDR2 FQNEAQ (reference sequence). There are 14 residues in the CDR3. This CDR3 reads CASSPDRGVYEQYF. In DNA form, the CDR3 reads TGTGCCAGCAGCCCTGACAGGGGGGTATACGAGCAGTACTTC.

The chain couples TRBV6-4 to TRBJ2-1; a possible D gene is TRBD2 (6 bases). This CDR3 is built from 15 residues. V was clipped by 0 bases and J by 6 bases, with 12 bases between them. The germline V gene has CDR1 MRHNA and CDR2 SNTAGT. CDR3 in amino acids: CASSDSLAEGNEQFF. CDR3 nucleotide sequence: TGTGCCAGCAGTGACTCGTTAGCGGAAGGCAATGAGCAGTTCTTC.

DNA of the CDR3: TGTGCCAGCAGTTCCCCCTCTGCGGGCCTCCAAGAGACCCAGTACTTC. It specifies CASSSPSAGLQETQYF. The chain is built from TRBV27 and TRBJ2-5; TRBD2 is a possible D gene (5 bases). Deletions cut 4 bases from V and 1 base from J, with 16 bases between. Germline CDR1 is MNHEY and CDR2 is SMNVEV (reference sequence). The CDR3 length is 16 residues.

The chain has TRBV7-2 and TRBJ1-1, with 9 bases that match TRBD1. V shed 5 bases, J shed 7 bases, and the junction held 11 bases outside the gene matches. The V gene's germline CDR1 is SGHTA and CDR2 FQGNSA. The CDR3 length is 15 residues. The CDR3 here is CASSTPGQGDREAFF. CDR3 DNA: TGTGCCAGCAGCACACCGGGACAGGGAGACCGTGAAGCTTTCTTT. Full variable domain (remainder filled in from reference TRBV7-2 and TRBJ1-1): GAGVSQSPSNKVTEKGKDVELRCDPISGHTALYWYRQSLGQGLEFLIYFQGNSAPDKSGLPSDRFSAERTGGSVSTLTIQRTQQEDSAVYLCASSTPGQGDREAFFGQGTRLTVV.

The rearrangement uses TRBV29-1 and TRBJ2-7; 7 positions match TRBD2. The CDR3 is made up of 15 amino acids. Germline values: CDR1 SQVTM, CDR2 ANQGSEA. The junction had 12 bases not matched to a gene; V was cut back by 5 bases and J by 2 bases. CDR3 sequence: CSVSGIAEQAYEQYF. CDR3 nucleotide sequence: TGCAGCGTTAGCGGGATAGCAGAGCAGGCCTACGAGCAGTACTTC.

To note about this clone: Since no conserved phenylalanine or tryptophan closes the CDR3, a read error is the likely cause. The chain has TRBV6-6 and TRBJ1-6; perhaps TRBD1 as D (5 bases). From germline, CDR1 is MNHNY and CDR2 SVGAGI (reference sequence). The germline V and J ends were trimmed by 6 bases and 7 bases, with 13 bases remaining between them. The CDR3 length is 14 residues. Here the CDR3 DNA reads TGTGCCAGCAGCCTAGAACGGGGGAATTCACCCCTCCACCTT. Its protein product is CASSLERGNSPLHL.

CDR3 protein: CASSLPHTLISGSSYEQYF. The CDR3 DNA reads as TGTGCCAGCAGTTTACCCCACACTTTAATTAGCGGGAGCTCCTACGAGCAGTACTTC. The rearrangement uses TRBV28 and TRBJ2-7; 9 bases match TRBD2. The V segment lost 2 bases and the J segment 0 bases; nucleotides outside the gene matches: 14. The CDR3 is 19 residues long. CDR1 is MDHEN, CDR2 SYDVKM, per germline.

The chain employs TRBV18 and TRBJ2-5; 10 bases are a match to TRBD1. The ends lost 5 bases at V and 5 bases at J; junction bases unmatched: 8. CDR1 and CDR2 (germline): KGHSH, LQKENI. CDR3 length equals 15 residues. This CDR3 is CASSDGTGARETQYF. The CDR3 nucleotides are TGTGCCAGCTCAGACGGGACAGGGGCCAGGGAGACCCAGTACTTC. Complete variable domain (other parts from reference TRBV18 and TRBJ2-5): NAGVMQNPRHLVRRRGQEARLRCSPMKGHSHVYWYRQLPEEGLKFMVYLQKENIIDESGMPKERFSAEFPKEGPSILRIQQVVRGDSAAYFCASSDGTGARETQYFGPGTRLLVL.

The V gene is TRBV6-4, the J gene TRBJ2-3; D may be TRBD2 (7 bases). The germline V gene has CDR1 MRHNA and CDR2 SNTAGT. The length of the CDR3 is 16 residues. Trimming stripped 3 bases from V and 4 bases from J, with 17 bases between. The CDR3 sequence is CASSERGGQGSDTQYF. As DNA, the CDR3 is TGTGCCAGCAGTGAGAGGGGGGGGCAGGGGTCAGATACGCAGTATTTT.

The rearrangement links TRBV15 to TRBJ1-1; a weak D match, TRBD1 (6 bases). The CDR3 runs 13 residues. In germline, CDR1 is LNHNV, CDR2 YYDKDF (reference sequence). V was trimmed by 1 base and J by 8 bases, leaving 11 bases between them. CDR3 coding DNA: TGTGCCACCAGCAGAGCCTCGACAGGCGAAGCTTTCTTT. Amino acid sequence: CATSRASTGEAFF.

This clone was seen more than once but under ten times. The chain carries TRBV28 and TRBJ1-2; no definite D call. Deletions cut 6 bases from V and 0 bases from J, with 11 bases between. The CDR3 covers 14 residues. Germline values: CDR1 MDHEN, CDR2 SYDVKM. The CDR3 bases are TGTGCCAGCAGAACAGCCCCAGCTAACTATGGCTACACCTTC. This translates into CASRTAPANYGYTF.

This chain links TRBV5-1 with TRBJ2-7; TRBD1 matches 8 bases. Germline CDR1 and CDR2: SGHRS and YFSETQ. This CDR3 is built from 16 residues. V shed 4 bases, J shed 0 bases, and the junction held 9 bases outside the gene matches. CDR3 coding DNA: TGCGCCAGCAGCCTCGGAAGGACAGGGAGCTCCTACGAGCAGTACTTC. Encoded protein: CASSLGRTGSSYEQYF.

Of note for this clone: Germline and junction disagree at one end, which may indicate a read error. The CDR3 region has the DNA TGTGCCAGCAGGTTAGGGACGGGAGGGCACGAAGAGACCCGGTACTTC. Its translation is CASRLGTGGHEETRYF. The chain has TRBV2 and TRBJ2-5, with 8 bases fitting TRBD2. The CDR3 has 16 amino acids. Germline V gene sequence: CDR1 SNHLY, CDR2 FYNNEI.

The V gene is TRBV29-1, the J gene TRBJ2-5, with 9 bases aligning to TRBD2. Unmatched junction bases numbered 5, after V lost 4 bases and J lost 5 bases. Germline CDR1 SQVTM, CDR2 ANQGSEA. The CDR3 has 13 amino acids. The CDR3 DNA reads TGCAGCGTTGCTAGCGGGATGGGGGAGACCCAGTACTTC. As protein: CSVASGMGETQYF.

Here the CDR3 DNA reads TGTGCCAGCGGCGGGACTAGCGGTTATATCTACGAGCAGTACTTC. Protein: CASGGTSGYIYEQYF. The J gene is TRBJ2-7, the V gene TRBV2; 11 nucleotides match TRBD2. CDR3 length equals 15 residues. Per germline, CDR1 SNHLY and CDR2 FYNNEI. The V gene end was trimmed by 8 bases and the J gene end by 3 bases; junction bases not matched to a gene: 9. Full variable domain (missing parts from reference TRBV2 and TRBJ2-7): EPEVTQTPSHQVTQMGQEVILRCVPISNHLYFYWYRQILGQKVEFLVSFYNNEISEKSEIFDDQFSVERPDGSNFTLKIRSTKLEDSAMYFCASGGTSGYIYEQYFGPGTRLTVT.

This chain connects TRBV19 to TRBJ1-1; TRBD1 aligns across 7 bases. Germline CDR1 and CDR2: LNHDA and SQIVND (reference sequence). This CDR3 region has 14 residues. V trimming: 5 bases; J trimming: 5 bases; junction bases outside the gene matches: 8. For the CDR3, the DNA is TGTGCCAGTAGTGCGCAGGGGGTGGGGACTGAAGCTTTCTTT. Its translation is CASSAQGVGTEAFF.

CDR3 in amino acids: CASSLGGRNTQYF. DNA of the CDR3: TGTGCCAGCAGCTTAGGCGGCCGGAATACGCAGTATTTT. J is TRBJ2-3 and V is TRBV7-2, with D unresolved. The germline V and J ends were trimmed by 1 base and 7 bases, with 9 bases remaining between them. The CDR3 extends over 13 amino acids. Looked up from germline, CDR1 is SGHTA and CDR2 is FQGNSA.

The chain is built from TRBV5-6 and TRBJ1-1; tentatively, D is TRBD1 (6 bases). CDR3 size: 16 residues. V dropped 3 bases and J dropped 0 bases, with 15 bases sitting between them. Per germline, CDR1 SGHDT and CDR2 YYEEEE. CDR3 amino acids: CASSSGTSNMNTEAFF. CDR3 DNA sequence: TGTGCCAGCAGCTCCGGGACATCAAACATGAACACTGAAGCTTTCTTT.

The rearrangement uses TRBV10-3 and TRBJ2-2; D gene ambiguous. Trimming removed 4 bases from V and 1 base from J, with 10 bases in between. In germline, CDR1 is ENHRY, CDR2 SYGVKD. The length of the CDR3 is 15 residues. The CDR3 reads CAISGSQKNTGELFF. The CDR3, as DNA: TGTGCCATCAGTGGGTCCCAAAAGAACACCGGGGAGCTGTTTTTT.

The chain is built from TRBV28 and TRBJ1-4; D gene unclear. Germline CDR1 MDHEN, CDR2 SYDVKM. Trimming took off 5 bases at V and 6 bases at J, with 16 bases between the two ends. The CDR3 runs to 15 residues. The CDR3, as DNA: TGTGCCAGCAGTCCCATGGGAGCCAATTATGAAAAACTGTTTTTT. Its protein is CASSPMGANYEKLFF.

The sample holds one count of this clone. The chain is built from TRBV23-1 and TRBJ1-1; a weak D match, TRBD1 (5 bases). TRBV23-1 is an ORF; its function is uncertain. V was shortened by 8 bases and J by 6 bases, with 16 bases between the two germline ends. CDR3 size: 13 residues. In nucleotides, the CDR3 is TGCGCCAGCTGCCGGGGGGAATGCCCTGAAGCTTTCTTT. Translation: CASCRGECPEAFF.

The chain has TRBV6-1 and TRBJ1-1, with D unclear. V lost 6 bases and J lost 1, with 6 bases in between. The CDR3 contains 12 residues. Germline V gives CDR1 MNHNS, CDR2 SASEGT. The CDR3 loop reads CASRAGNTEAFF. CDR3 DNA sequence: TGTGCCAGCAGGGCAGGGAACACTGAAGCTTTCTTT.

This sequence joins TRBV9 and TRBJ2-1, with 11 bases matching TRBD1. Germline V gene sequence: CDR1 SGDLS, CDR2 YYNGEE. V was clipped by 5 bases and J by 0 bases; unmatched bases: 1. The CDR3 is 15 amino acids. The CDR3 is CASSGTGGSYNEQFF. The CDR3 DNA sequence: TGTGCCAGCAGTGGGACAGGGGGCTCCTACAATGAGCAGTTCTTC. Using reference TRBV9 and TRBJ2-1 for the parts outside the CDR3, the full variable domain is DSGVTQTPKHLITATGQRVTLRCSPRSGDLSVYWYQQSLDQGLQFLIQYYNGEERAKGNILERFSAQQFPDLHSELNLSSLELGDSALYFCASSGTGGSYNEQFFGPGTRLTVL.

To note about this clone: At one end the junction does not follow the germline gene, possibly because of a read error. The chain uses TRBV6-6 and TRBJ1-1; D is undetermined. Germline CDR1 and CDR2: MNHNY and SVGAGI (reference sequence). This CDR3 region has 13 residues. This CDR3 reads CPSRSLSNTEAFF. The CDR3 nucleotides read TGTCCCAGCCGTTCTCTCTCTAACACTGAAGCTTTCTTT.